The sequence of this T cell receptor beta chain was determined in a study of blood T cell repertoires in COVID-19 (dated by TCRdb to between 2020 and 2021). Regarding the study in general: Samples from collaborators originated in the United States, Italy and Spain and spanned both the acute and convalescent phases of COVID-19. The material from the prospective study consisted of cDNA or gDNA derived from T cells, B-cell-depleted T cells, or PBMCs. The dataset comprised deeply sampled blood TCRbeta repertoires from subjects exposed to, actively infected with, or recovered from COVID-19. The repertoires were released in a freely available public database meant as a resource for research on the immune response to SARS-CoV-2. The samples were drawn from the first 160 participants of the ongoing ImmuneRACE study and from roughly 1,300 subjects provided by 6 global collaborators. The sample metadata nearly always contained a de-identified subject ID, COVID-19 status, age in years and sex. Where available, HLA class I and class II types were obtained from metadata supplied by the sample provider rather than from assay-based typing. Study-level results and caveats: How much clinical and demographic metadata was included differed by source and by participant, and the metadata was provided uncurated.

The collaborating institutions used their own protocols to collect whole blood in K2EDTA tubes. For TCRbeta analysis, collaborators shipped samples in one of three forms: frozen whole blood, isolated PBMCs, or DNA extracted from either of those sample types. The immunoSEQ Assay, a bias-controlled multiplex PCR, was used to amplify TCRbeta CDR3 regions from genomic DNA. On the authors' methods: The number of nucleated cells in each sample was estimated by amplification of reference gene primers within the assay. Sequence reads were collapsed and filtered to measure the absolute abundance of every unique TCRbeta CDR3 rearrangement. For each sample, productive Simpson clonality was calculated as the square root of Simpson's diversity index across productive rearrangements. This immuneACCESS table, as held by TCRdb, lists in-frame sequences with V and J called but not all clones. Of the missing ones, under half trace to an unresolved V gene in checked studies; the others have no known cause. D and trimming were read from the DNA, whereas the V and J calls and clone size are those reported in that table. Across this sample there are tens of thousands of clones, with 60% to 85% seen only once. The biggest ten clones account for approximately 4.9% of the sample.

As concerns this clone: Its binding antigen is unknown. No much larger clone exists at a distance of one base, and base qualities are not known.

The CDR1 and CDR2 encoded by the germline V gene are MNHEY and SVGAGI. CDR3 length: 12 amino acids, cysteine to phenylalanine. Only the CDR3 region is kept as DNA, spanning 36 bases read in frame from base 1. Relative to germline, V is 6 bases shorter and J is 7 bases shorter, with 12 bases between their ends. This TCR derives from a human donor in a cohort sampled during active COVID-19. The sequencing input was peripheral blood. Here the chain combines TRBV6-5 and TRBJ1-2; TRBD1 is possibly the D segment (5 matching bases). The CDR3 sequence is CASRAGSFGYTF. The nucleotides are TGTGCCAGCAGGGCAGGGTCGTTTGGCTACACCTTC.